This TCR beta chain is from a study of shared clonotypes between healthy human individuals. At the level of the study: CD4 naive and CD4 memory each took three plates per donor, while CD8 naive took two and CD8 memory one.

Study results and caveats: Non-shared clonotypes showed lower generation probabilities than clonotypes common to all four donors.

The ends lost 8 bases at V and 5 bases at J; junction bases unmatched: 18. CDR3 length: 17 amino acids. Germline V CDR1 and CDR2: MDHEN, SYDVKM. Regarding this clone: What it binds is not known.

Study donors comprised healthy, HIV-negative adults devoid of recent acute infection or vaccination. Sequencing was performed with immunoSEQ multiplex PCR; in TCRdb, only in-frame clones are kept and a portion is missing. This repertoire shows 2 million to 2.5 million clones, approximately 94% found once; its top ten account for more than 0.1%. Sequencing was done on a sample of naive CD4+ T cells sorted from blood. Subset given: CD45RA+ positively selected. The TCR originated in a man aged 18-30 years in good health. V is TRBV28 and J is TRBJ1-5, with 7 bases aligning to TRBD1. In DNA, the CDR3 is TGTGCCAGCTTCCGAGATTCACAGGGGCCTTCCTATCAGCCCCAGCATTTT. Encoded protein: CASFRDSQGPSYQPQHF.